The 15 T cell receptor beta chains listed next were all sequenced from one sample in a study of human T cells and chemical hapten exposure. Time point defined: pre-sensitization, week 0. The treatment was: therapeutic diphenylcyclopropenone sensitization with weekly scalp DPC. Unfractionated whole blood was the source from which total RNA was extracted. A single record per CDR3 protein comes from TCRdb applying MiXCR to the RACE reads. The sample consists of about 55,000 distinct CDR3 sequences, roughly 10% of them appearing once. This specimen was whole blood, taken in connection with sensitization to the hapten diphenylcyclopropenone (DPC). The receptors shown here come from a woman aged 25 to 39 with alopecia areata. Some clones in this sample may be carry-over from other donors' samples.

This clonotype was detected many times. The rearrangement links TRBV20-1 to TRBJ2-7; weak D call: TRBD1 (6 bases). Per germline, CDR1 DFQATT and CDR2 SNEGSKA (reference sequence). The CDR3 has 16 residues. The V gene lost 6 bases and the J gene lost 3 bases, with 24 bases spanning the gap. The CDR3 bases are TGCAGTGCCATCTCGTCAGCCCAGGGGAGTTTCTACGAGCAGTACTTC. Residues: CSAISSAQGSFYEQYF.

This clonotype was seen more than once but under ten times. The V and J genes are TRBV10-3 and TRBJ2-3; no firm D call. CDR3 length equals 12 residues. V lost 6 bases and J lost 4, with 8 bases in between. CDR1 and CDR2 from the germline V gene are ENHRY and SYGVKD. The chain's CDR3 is CAIRSTADTQYF. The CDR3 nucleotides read TGTGCCATCAGATCGACTGCAGATACGCAGTATTTT.

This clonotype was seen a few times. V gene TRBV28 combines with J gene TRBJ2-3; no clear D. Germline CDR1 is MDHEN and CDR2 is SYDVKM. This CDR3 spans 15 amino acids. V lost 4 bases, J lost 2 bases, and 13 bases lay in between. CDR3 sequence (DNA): TGTGCCAGCAGTTGGTCTCTGCTCGACACAGATACGCAGTATTTT. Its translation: CASSWSLLDTDTQYF.

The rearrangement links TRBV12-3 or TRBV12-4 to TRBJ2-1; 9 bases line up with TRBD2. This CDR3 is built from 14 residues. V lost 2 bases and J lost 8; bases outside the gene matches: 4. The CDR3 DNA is TGTGCCAGCAGTTTACTAGCGGGGAGCGATGAGCAGTTCTTC. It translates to CASSLLAGSDEQFF.

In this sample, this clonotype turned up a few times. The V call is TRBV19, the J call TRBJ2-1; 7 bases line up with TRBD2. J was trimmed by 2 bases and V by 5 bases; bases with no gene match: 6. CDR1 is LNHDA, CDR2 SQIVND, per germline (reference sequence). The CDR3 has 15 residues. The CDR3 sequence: CASSSPGGAYNEQFF. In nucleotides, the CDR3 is TGTGCCAGTAGTTCTCCGGGGGGAGCCTACAATGAGCAGTTCTTC.

CDR3 amino acids: CASRIQAGGLTDTQYF. The DNA for the CDR3 is TGTGCCAGCAGGATCCAAGCGGGGGGGCTCACAGATACGCAGTATTTT. This sequence joins TRBV7-2 and TRBJ2-3; 10 bases are a match to TRBD2. Unmatched junction bases numbered 8, after V lost 6 bases and J lost 2 bases. The CDR3 extends over 16 amino acids. Germline CDR1 and CDR2: SGHTA and FQGNSA.

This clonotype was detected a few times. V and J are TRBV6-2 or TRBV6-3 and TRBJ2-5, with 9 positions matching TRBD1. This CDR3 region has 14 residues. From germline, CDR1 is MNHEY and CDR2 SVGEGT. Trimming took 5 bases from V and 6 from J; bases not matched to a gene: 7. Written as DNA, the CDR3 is TGTGCCAGCAGTCCGGGACAGGGTGGAAAGACCCAGTACTTC. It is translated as CASSPGQGGKTQYF.

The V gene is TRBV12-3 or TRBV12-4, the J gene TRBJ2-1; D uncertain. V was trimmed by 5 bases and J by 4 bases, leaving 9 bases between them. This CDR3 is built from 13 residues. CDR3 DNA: TGTGCCAGCAGTCCCACGGAGTACAATGAGCAGTTCTTC. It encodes CASSPTEYNEQFF.

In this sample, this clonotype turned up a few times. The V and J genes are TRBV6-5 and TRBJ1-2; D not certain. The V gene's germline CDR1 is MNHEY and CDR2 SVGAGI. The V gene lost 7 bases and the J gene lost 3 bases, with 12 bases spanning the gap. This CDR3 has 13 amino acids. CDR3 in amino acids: CASTSDMDYGYTF. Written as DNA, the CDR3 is TGTGCCAGCACCTCAGACATGGACTATGGCTACACCTTC.

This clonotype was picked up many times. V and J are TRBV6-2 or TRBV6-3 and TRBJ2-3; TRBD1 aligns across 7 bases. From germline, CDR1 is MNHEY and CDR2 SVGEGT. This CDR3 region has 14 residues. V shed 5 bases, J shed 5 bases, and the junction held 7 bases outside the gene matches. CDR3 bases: TGTGCCAGCAGTCCCGGGACAGCTGGAGATACGCAGTATTTT. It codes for CASSPGTAGDTQYF.

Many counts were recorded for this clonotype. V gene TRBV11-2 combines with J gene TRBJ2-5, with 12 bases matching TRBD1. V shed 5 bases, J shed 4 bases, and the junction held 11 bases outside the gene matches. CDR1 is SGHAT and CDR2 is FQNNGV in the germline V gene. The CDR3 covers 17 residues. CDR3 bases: TGTGCCAGCAGCAGCGAACCGAGGGACAGGGGGCCAGAGACCCAGTACTTC. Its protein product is CASSSEPRDRGPETQYF.

This chain's CDR3 is CASSLLRDDGSPLHF. CDR3 sequence (DNA): TGTGCCAGCAGCTTGTTAAGGGACGATGGTTCACCCCTCCACTTT. The chain joins TRBV5-6 to TRBJ1-6; D may be TRBD1 (5 bases). V dropped 1 base and J dropped 9 bases, with 14 bases sitting between them. The CDR3 runs to 15 residues. Germline-derived CDR1 and CDR2 are SGHDT and YYEEEE.

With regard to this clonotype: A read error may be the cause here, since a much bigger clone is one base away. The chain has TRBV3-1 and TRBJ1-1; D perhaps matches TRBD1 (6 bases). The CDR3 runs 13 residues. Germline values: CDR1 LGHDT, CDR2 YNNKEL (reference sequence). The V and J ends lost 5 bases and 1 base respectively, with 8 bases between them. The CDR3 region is CASSGGSNTEAFF. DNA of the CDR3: TGTGCCAGCAGCGGGGGCTCGAACACTGAAGCTTTCTTT.

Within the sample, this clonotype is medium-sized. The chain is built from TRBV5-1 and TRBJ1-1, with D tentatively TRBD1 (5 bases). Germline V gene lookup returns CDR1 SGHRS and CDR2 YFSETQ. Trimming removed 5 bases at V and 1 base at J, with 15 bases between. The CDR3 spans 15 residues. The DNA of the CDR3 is TGCGCCAGCAGTCCGCTTGGAGGGGCGAACACTGAAGCTTTCTTT. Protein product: CASSPLGGANTEAFF.

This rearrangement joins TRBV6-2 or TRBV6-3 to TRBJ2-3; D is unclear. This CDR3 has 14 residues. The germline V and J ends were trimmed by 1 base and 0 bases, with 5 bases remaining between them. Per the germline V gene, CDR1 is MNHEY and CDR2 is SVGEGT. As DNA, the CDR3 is TGTGCCAGCAGTTACTTGGTTAGCACAGATACGCAGTATTTT. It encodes CASSYLVSTDTQYF.